Presented here are 19 T cell receptor beta chains from one specimen sequenced in a study of beta chain features in type 1 diabetes. Study-level results: Moderate yet significant TCRB CDR3 shortening was seen in Type 1 diabetes patients in all four CD4+ subsets.

The antigens of these receptors remain unknown. As every portion of the isolated RNA was reverse transcribed, the sequencing read expressed TCRB transcripts. Clones were sequenced by immunoSEQ multiplex PCR, and TCRdb holds only the in-frame ones, with some missing. The profile shows roughly 330,000 clones, about 13% of them singletons. The specimen sequenced was naive CD4+ T cells from blood. Receptors originate from a woman younger than 30 with type 1 diabetes.

This sequence joins TRBV7-2 and TRBJ2-2; tentatively, D is TRBD1 (6 bases). The ends were cut back, 5 bases at V and 4 bases at J, with 11 bases in the middle. Looked up from germline, CDR1 is SGHTA and CDR2 is FQGNSA. This CDR3 comprises 14 residues. CDR3 in DNA: TGTGCCAGCAGCCAAGGGGGTGGCACCGGGGAGCTGTTTTTT. It encodes CASSQGGGTGELFF.

The V and J genes are TRBV27 and TRBJ1-2; D perhaps matches TRBD1 (6 bases). CDR3 length: 12 residues. Trimming took off 5 bases at V and 8 bases at J, with 12 bases between the two ends. Germline-derived CDR1 and CDR2 are MNHEY and SMNVEV (reference sequence). The CDR3 coding sequence is TGTGCCAGCAGTACACAGGGAAGGGGCTACACCTTC. Amino acid sequence: CASSTQGRGYTF.

This clone was seen a few times. The genes are TRBV30 and TRBJ2-3; a weak D match, TRBD1 (5 bases). V shed 3 bases and J shed 4 bases, with 14 bases lying between them. The germline gives CDR1 GTSNPN, CDR2 SVGIG (reference sequence). The CDR3 totals 14 residues. The CDR3 region has the DNA TGTGCCTGGAGGCGGCTGGACACCCCAGATACGCAGTATTTT. Encoded protein: CAWRRLDTPDTQYF.

This clone turned up a few times. The V call is TRBV29-1, the J call TRBJ1-3; possible D gene TRBD1, 5 bases. Trimming removed 6 bases from V and 3 bases from J, with 9 bases in between. CDR3 length equals 12 residues. CDR1 and CDR2 (germline): SQVTM, ANQGSEA. CDR3 in amino acids: CSVGQNGNTIYF. In DNA form, the CDR3 reads TGCAGCGTGGGGCAGAATGGAAACACCATATATTTT.

The rearrangement links TRBV30 to TRBJ1-2; D remains ambiguous. V was shortened by 3 bases and J by 7 bases, with 21 bases between the two germline ends. The CDR3 consists of 15 residues. Looked up from germline, CDR1 is GTSNPN and CDR2 is SVGIG (reference sequence). The CDR3 protein is CAWRQTGISPGGYTF. CDR3 bases: TGTGCCTGGAGGCAAACGGGGATCTCTCCCGGTGGCTACACCTTC.

This clone came up a few times. V usage is TRBV21-1 and J usage is TRBJ2-1; TRBD2, the table's D call, lacks a check against the DNA. TRBV21-1 is a recognized pseudogene. The CDR3 length is 16 residues. CDR3 sequence (DNA): TGTGCCAGCAGCTCGAGAGCGGGAGGGGGATACAATGAGCAGTTCTTC. Amino acids: CASSSRAGGGYNEQFF.

The chain has TRBV2 and TRBJ2-5, with 8 bases lining up with TRBD1. CDR3 size: 14 residues. Germline V lookup: CDR1 SNHLY, CDR2 FYNNEI. Trimming removed 5 bases from V and 2 bases from J; junction bases left unmatched: 4. CDR3 bases: TGTGCCAGCAGTTTAGGACAGGGTCAAGAGACCCAGTACTTC. Its protein is CASSLGQGQETQYF.

This clone was seen more than once but under ten times. This chain links TRBV27 with TRBJ1-1; TRBD1 agrees at 7 bases. Germline CDR1 reads MNHEY; CDR2 reads SMNVEV (reference sequence). V was clipped by 5 bases and J by 4 bases; unmatched bases: 4. The CDR3 contains 13 residues. In DNA, the CDR3 is TGTGCCAGCAGTCGACCAGGGGGCACTGAAGCTTTCTTT. It codes for CASSRPGGTEAFF.

This clone was recorded a few times. Other DNA sequences from this sample encode an identical CDR3 as well. The chain combines TRBV19 with TRBJ2-2; D call uncertain. V dropped 6 bases and J dropped 1 base, with 3 bases sitting between them. This CDR3 contains 12 residues. CDR1 and CDR2 from the germline V gene are LNHDA and SQIVND (reference sequence). CDR3 sequence: CASSKNTGELFF. In nucleotides, the CDR3 is TGTGCCAGTAGCAAGAACACCGGGGAGCTGTTTTTT.

This chain connects TRBV5-1 to TRBJ2-1; TRBD2 aligns across 10 bases. Trimming cost V 4 bases and J 8 bases; bases outside gene matches: 9. Germline values: CDR1 SGHRS, CDR2 YFSETQ. This CDR3 comprises 15 residues. The CDR3 DNA reads as TGCGCCAGCAGCCCCCCTAGCGGGAGCTCGCATGAGCAGTTCTTC. Its translation is CASSPPSGSSHEQFF.

This sequence joins TRBV7-9 and TRBJ1-2, with D maybe TRBD1 (5 bases). The CDR3 loop spans 13 amino acids. Germline loops: CDR1 SEHNR, CDR2 FQNEAQ (reference sequence). V was shortened by 8 bases and J by 2 bases, with 12 bases between the two germline ends. The CDR3 region has the DNA TGTGCCAGCGGCACAGGTACCAACTATGGCTACACCTTC. Amino acid sequence: CASGTGTNYGYTF.

In its sample, this clone was seen a few times. The rearrangement joins TRBV30 to TRBJ2-3, with D perhaps matching TRBD2 (6 bases). There are 11 residues in the CDR3. Germline CDR1 GTSNPN, CDR2 SVGIG (reference sequence). The CDR3, as DNA: TGTATGGGGCGGGACACAGATACGCAGTATTTT. It translates to CMGRDTDTQYF. The full variable domain, rest sourced from reference TRBV30 and TRBJ2-3, is SQTIHQWPATLVQPVGSPLSLECTVEGTSNPNLYWYRQAAGRGLQLLFYSVGIGQISSEVPQNLSASRPQDRQFILSSKKLLLSDSGFYLCMGRDTDTQYFGPGTRLTVL.

This clone came up a few times. The chain has TRBV4-3 and TRBJ2-2; TRBD2 aligns across 9 bases. Germline trimming cut 2 bases from V and 4 bases from J; bases unmatched to any gene: 8. This CDR3 has 17 amino acids. Germline CDR1 reads LGHNA; CDR2 reads YSLEER. Here the CDR3 DNA reads TGCGCCAGCAGCCAACTGGCGGGAGGGCCGAGCACCGGGGAGCTGTTTTTT. Encoded protein: CASSQLAGGPSTGELFF.

This chain links TRBV4-1 with TRBJ2-3; 7 nucleotides agree with TRBD1. The germline V gene encodes CDR1 MGHRA and CDR2 YSYEKL. J was trimmed by 1 base and V by 0 bases; bases with no gene match: 10. The CDR3 has 18 amino acids. As DNA, the CDR3 is TGCGCCAGCAGCCAAGATTTTTTAGCCGGGACAGGCACAGATACGCAGTATTTT. Its protein product is CASSQDFLAGTGTDTQYF.

Regarding this clone: Other DNA sequences within the sample encode an identical CDR3. The gene calls are TRBV29-1 and TRBJ1-1, with D perhaps matching TRBD1 (6 bases). Germline CDR1 reads SQVTM; CDR2 reads ANQGSEA. The CDR3 has 11 amino acids. Trimming took off 6 bases at V and 6 bases at J, with 11 bases between the two ends. The CDR3 DNA follows: TGCAGCGTAGCGACAGGCCCTGAAGCTTTCTTT. Its translation: CSVATGPEAFF.

V gene TRBV5-1 combines with J gene TRBJ1-2; D gene ambiguous. Germline V gives CDR1 SGHRS, CDR2 YFSETQ. The length of the CDR3 is 13 residues. V was pared by 4 bases and J by 7 bases, with 14 bases between. Here the CDR3 DNA reads TGCGCCAGCAGCGGCGGGAGCCGAGGTGGCTACACCTTC. Translation: CASSGGSRGGYTF.

As concerns this clone: The sample carries other DNA sequences with the same CDR3. J is TRBJ1-1 and V is TRBV30; D not resolved. Trimming left V 2 bases short and J 1 base short, with 8 bases between. CDR1 is GTSNPN and CDR2 is SVGIG in the germline V gene (reference sequence). The CDR3 contains 13 residues. CDR3 sequence (DNA): TGTGCCTGGAGTCGGTCGGGGAACACTGAAGCTTTCTTT. This codes for CAWSRSGNTEAFF.

The chain is built from TRBV30 and TRBJ1-2; 9 nucleotides align to TRBD1. This CDR3 has 17 residues. With V trimmed by 4 bases and J by 0 bases, 12 bases remained unmatched. Germline CDR1 reads GTSNPN; CDR2 reads SVGIG (reference sequence). The CDR3 sequence: CAWNQGQGRYSNYGYTF. The CDR3 nucleotides read TGTGCCTGGAACCAGGGACAGGGCCGATATTCTAACTATGGCTACACCTTC. Full variable domain (remainder filled in from reference TRBV30 and TRBJ1-2): SQTIHQWPATLVQPVGSPLSLECTVEGTSNPNLYWYRQAAGRGLQLLFYSVGIGQISSEVPQNLSASRPQDRQFILSSKKLLLSDSGFYLCAWNQGQGRYSNYGYTFGSGTRLTVV.

This clone was counted only a few times. The V call is TRBV5-4, the J call TRBJ2-5, with a weak D call TRBD2 (5 bases). Trimming removed 0 bases at V and 5 bases at J, with 14 bases between. CDR1 and CDR2 (germline): SGHNT, YYREEE (reference sequence). CDR3 length equals 15 residues. Written as DNA, the CDR3 is TGTGCCAGCAGCTTGGCCGGGGTCGAGTTGGAGACCCAGTACTTC. It codes for CASSLAGVELETQYF.